The source of this T cell receptor beta chain is a study of shared clonotypes between healthy human individuals. At the level of the study: The study used three CD4 naive, three CD4 memory, two CD8 naive and one CD8 memory plate per donor.

This clone was counted once. Antigen specificity is unknown. Sequencing used immunoSEQ multiplex PCR; TCRdb keeps in-frame clones, though not all of them. The data contain about 2.4 million clones, just over 90% of them singletons. This CDR3 spans 15 amino acids. Trimming pared 0 bases from V and 5 bases from J, leaving 13 bases between. Per germline, CDR1 SGHAT and CDR2 FQNNGV. Overall study findings and caveats: The small donor group covered limited genetic and exposure diversity. Sampling included only blood; tissue repertoires likely differ.

A split of CD4+ cells into CD45RA+ naive and CD45RA-negative memory subsets was performed. The sample taken for sequencing was naive CD4+ T cells sorted from blood. Subset described: CD45RA+ positively selected. The source of this sequence is a young man in good health. The chain employs TRBV11-2 and TRBJ1-2; possible D gene TRBD1, 5 bases. Here the CDR3 reads CASSLEGGQVYGYTF. The DNA for the CDR3 is TGTGCCAGCAGCTTAGAGGGAGGACAAGTTTATGGCTACACCTTC.